The rows below give T cell receptor beta chains drawn from one sample of a study of CD8 T cells in Susac syndrome. TCRdb redid the calling of the immunoSEQ multiplex PCR reads with MiXCR, one entry per CDR3 protein. The repertoire includes over 150,000 distinct CDR3 sequences, approximately 95% of them detected once, and less than 0.15% sits in the top ten. The specimen sequenced was CD4+ T cells from PBMCs. These receptor sequences come from a human donor with Susac syndrome. Each CDR3 is given with its conserved first and last residue. D genes are given only for firm matches.

v_gene: TRBV20-1; j_gene: TRBJ2-3; d_gene: NA; CDR3aa: CSLSDTQYF; CDR3nt: TGCAGTTTGTCTGATACGCAGTATTTT
v_gene: TRBV28; j_gene: TRBJ1-5; d_gene: TRBD1; CDR3aa: CASSFPREGADNQPQHF; CDR3nt: TGTGCCAGCAGTTTTCCCCGGGAGGGGGCGGACAATCAGCCCCAGCATTTT
v_gene: TRBV2; j_gene: TRBJ2-1; d_gene: NA; CDR3aa: CASSEFMDFEFF; CDR3nt: TGTGCCAGCAGTGAATTTATGGATTTCGAGTTCTTC
v_gene: TRBV19; j_gene: TRBJ1-5; d_gene: NA; CDR3aa: CASSIADSRQPQHF; CDR3nt: TGTGCCAGTAGTATAGCGGACTCGCGGCAGCCCCAGCATTTT
v_gene: TRBV7-9; j_gene: TRBJ1-4; d_gene: TRBD1; CDR3aa: CASSLRDSGEKLFF; CDR3nt: TGTGCCAGCAGCCTCCGGGACAGCGGTGAAAAACTGTTTTTT
v_gene: TRBV10-3; j_gene: TRBJ2-3; d_gene: NA; CDR3aa: CAISEEWGDSTDTQYF; CDR3nt: TGTGCCATCAGTGAGGAGTGGGGGGACTCCACAGATACGCAGTATTTT
v_gene: TRBV24-1; j_gene: TRBJ2-3; d_gene: NA; CDR3aa: CATSDSRGTDTQYF; CDR3nt: TGTGCCACCAGTGATTCTAGGGGCACAGATACGCAGTATTTT
v_gene: TRBV6-2/TRBV6-3; j_gene: TRBJ1-4; d_gene: TRBD1; CDR3aa: CASSDGQGSATNEKLFF; CDR3nt: TGTGCCAGCAGCGACGGACAGGGAAGTGCAACTAATGAAAAACTGTTTTTT
v_gene: TRBV13; j_gene: TRBJ1-3; d_gene: TRBD1; CDR3aa: CASSFGTGVGNTIYF; CDR3nt: TGTGCCAGCAGTTTCGGGACAGGGGTCGGAAACACCATATATTTT
v_gene: TRBV30; j_gene: TRBJ1-5; d_gene: NA; CDR3aa: CAWSVRGNQPQHF; CDR3nt: TGTGCCTGGAGTGTCCGGGGGAATCAGCCCCAGCATTTT
v_gene: TRBV29-1; j_gene: TRBJ1-2; d_gene: NA; CDR3aa: CSVEDLPSGGYGYTF; CDR3nt: TGCAGCGTTGAAGATCTTCCCTCGGGCGGCTATGGCTACACCTTC
v_gene: TRBV18; j_gene: TRBJ2-3; d_gene: NA; CDR3aa: CASSPVRDTQYF; CDR3nt: TGTGCCAGCTCACCGGTACGGGATACGCAGTATTTT
v_gene: TRBV30; j_gene: TRBJ2-7; d_gene: NA; CDR3aa: CAWSVTDSYEQYF; CDR3nt: TGTGCCTGGAGTGTAACGGACAGTTACGAGCAGTACTTC
v_gene: TRBV9; j_gene: TRBJ1-2; d_gene: NA; CDR3aa: CASSVSQEGGYTF; CDR3nt: TGTGCCAGCAGCGTATCCCAGGAGGGGGGCTACACCTTC
v_gene: TRBV18; j_gene: TRBJ1-2; d_gene: NA; CDR3aa: CASSPDAGPHYGYTF; CDR3nt: TGTGCCAGCTCACCAGATGCGGGTCCCCACTATGGCTACACCTTC
v_gene: TRBV7-2; j_gene: TRBJ1-6; d_gene: NA; CDR3aa: CASSSRTVNSPLHF; CDR3nt: TGTGCCAGCAGCTCCCGGACAGTTAATTCACCCCTCCACTTT
v_gene: TRBV30; j_gene: TRBJ2-4; d_gene: NA; CDR3aa: CAWSDFGSIQYF; CDR3nt: TGTGCCTGGAGTGATTTCGGTTCCATTCAGTACTTC
v_gene: TRBV9; j_gene: TRBJ1-2; d_gene: NA; CDR3aa: CASSVVTGSGYTF; CDR3nt: TGTGCCAGCAGCGTAGTTACGGGTTCGGGCTACACCTTC
v_gene: TRBV12-3/TRBV12-4; j_gene: TRBJ2-2; d_gene: TRBD2; CDR3aa: CASSPGGRGLAGATGELFF; CDR3nt: TGTGCCAGCAGTCCCGGTGGCAGGGGACTAGCGGGAGCGACCGGGGAGCTGTTTTTT
v_gene: TRBV18; j_gene: TRBJ2-5; d_gene: NA; CDR3aa: CASSPPAQGTQYF; CDR3nt: TGTGCCAGCTCACCCCCCGCTCAAGGGACCCAGTACTTC
v_gene: TRBV29-1; j_gene: TRBJ1-1; d_gene: NA; CDR3aa: CSVRKLNTEAFF; CDR3nt: TGCAGCGTTCGTAAGCTGAACACTGAAGCTTTCTTT
v_gene: TRBV6-2/TRBV6-3; j_gene: TRBJ2-7; d_gene: TRBD2; CDR3aa: CASSYGTSGSNSYEQYF; CDR3nt: TGTGCCAGCAGTTACGGGACTAGCGGGAGTAATTCCTACGAGCAGTACTTC
v_gene: TRBV10-3; j_gene: TRBJ2-2; d_gene: NA; CDR3aa: CAISGPTGELFF; CDR3nt: TGTGCCATCAGTGGGCCCACCGGGGAGCTGTTTTTT
v_gene: TRBV18; j_gene: TRBJ2-7; d_gene: NA; CDR3aa: CASSPDTKDEQYF; CDR3nt: TGTGCCAGCTCACCAGATACGAAGGACGAGCAGTACTTC
v_gene: TRBV11-2; j_gene: TRBJ2-7; d_gene: TRBD1; CDR3aa: CASSVITGDYEQYF; CDR3nt: TGTGCCAGCAGCGTAATAACAGGGGACTACGAGCAGTACTTC
v_gene: TRBV7-2; j_gene: TRBJ2-7; d_gene: TRBD1; CDR3aa: CASSNLQGLTYEQYF; CDR3nt: TGTGCCAGCAGCAACTTACAGGGGTTAACCTACGAGCAGTACTTC
v_gene: TRBV29-1; j_gene: TRBJ2-5; d_gene: TRBD1; CDR3aa: CSTSPYPGQGARETQYF; CDR3nt: TGCAGCACCTCGCCTTACCCGGGACAGGGGGCAAGGGAGACCCAGTACTTC
v_gene: TRBV29-1; j_gene: TRBJ1-1; d_gene: TRBD1; CDR3aa: CSVQVGTGNTEAFF; CDR3nt: TGCAGCGTCCAAGTCGGGACAGGTAACACTGAAGCTTTCTTT
v_gene: TRBV5-6; j_gene: TRBJ1-1; d_gene: TRBD1; CDR3aa: CASSLPSGQGGAFF; CDR3nt: TGTGCCAGCAGCTTGCCTTCGGGACAGGGTGGAGCTTTCTTT
v_gene: TRBV9; j_gene: TRBJ1-1; d_gene: NA; CDR3aa: CASSVDQGDTEAFF; CDR3nt: TGTGCCAGCAGCGTAGACCAAGGGGACACTGAAGCTTTCTTT